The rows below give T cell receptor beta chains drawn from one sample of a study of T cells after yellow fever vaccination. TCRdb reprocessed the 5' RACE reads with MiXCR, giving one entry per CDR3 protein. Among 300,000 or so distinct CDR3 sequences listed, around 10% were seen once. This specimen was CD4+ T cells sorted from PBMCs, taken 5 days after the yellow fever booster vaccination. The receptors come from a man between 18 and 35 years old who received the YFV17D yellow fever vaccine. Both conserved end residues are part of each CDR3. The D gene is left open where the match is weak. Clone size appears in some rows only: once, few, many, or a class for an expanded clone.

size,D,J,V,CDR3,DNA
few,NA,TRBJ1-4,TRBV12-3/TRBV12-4,CASGSGGGSLLWEKLFF,TGTGCCAGTGGATCGGGGGGCGGTTCTTTACTATGGGAAAAACTGTTTTTT
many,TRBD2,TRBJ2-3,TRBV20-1,CSASGVAGGRTDTQYF,TGCAGTGCTAGTGGGGTAGCGGGGGGGAGAACAGATACGCAGTATTTT
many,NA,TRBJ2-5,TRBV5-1,CASSSGWETQYF,TGCGCCAGCAGCTCGGGATGGGAGACCCAGTACTTC
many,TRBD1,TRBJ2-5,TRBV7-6,CASNTGGRETQYF,TGTGCCAGCAATACAGGGGGCAGAGAGACCCAGTACTTC
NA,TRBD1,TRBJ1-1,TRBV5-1,CASSSGSGGFTTEAFF,TGCGCCAGTAGCAGCGGGTCAGGGGGCTTTACCACTGAAGCTTTCTTT
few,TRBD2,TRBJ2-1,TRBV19,CASSMSSGGLVAFF,TGTGCCAGTAGTATGTCGTCGGGGGGGCTAGTCGCATTCTTC
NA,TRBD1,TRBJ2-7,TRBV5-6,CASTSTTGGVLYEQYF,TGTGCCAGCACCTCAACGACAGGGGGAGTGTTGTACGAGCAGTACTTC
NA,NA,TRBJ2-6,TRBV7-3,CASSGGGESGANVLTF,TGTGCCAGCAGCGGAGGGGGGGAATCTGGGGCCAACGTCCTGACTTTC
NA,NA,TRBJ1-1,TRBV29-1,CSVVLGGWEFKANTEAFF,TGCAGCGTGGTGTTGGGGGGCTGGGAATTTAAGGCGAACACTGAAGCTTTCTTT
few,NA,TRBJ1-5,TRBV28,CASKQGWYQPQHF,TGTGCCAGCAAACAGGGATGGTACCAGCCCCAGCATTTT
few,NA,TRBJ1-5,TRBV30,CAWSVRGGGNQPQHF,TGTGCCTGGAGTGTACGGGGTGGTGGCAATCAGCCCCAGCATTTT
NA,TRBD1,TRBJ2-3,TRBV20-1,CSARDQGAADTQYF,TGCAGTGCTAGAGATCAGGGGGCCGCCGATACGCAGTATTTT
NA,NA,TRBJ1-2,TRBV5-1,CASSVYGGDYGYTF,TGCGCCAGCAGCGTGTATGGTGGTGACTATGGCTACACCTTC
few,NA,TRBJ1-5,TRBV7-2,CASSLGSAQPQHF,TGTGCCAGCAGCTTGGGCAGTGCGCAGCCCCAGCATTTT
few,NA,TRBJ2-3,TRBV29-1,CSVTQGTDTQYF,TGCAGCGTTACACAGGGCACAGATACGCAGTATTTT
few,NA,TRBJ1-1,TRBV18,CASSPSGATEAFF,TGTGCCAGCTCACCTTCAGGGGCCACTGAAGCTTTCTTT
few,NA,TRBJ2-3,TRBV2,CASSDPAQGGTYTDTQYF,TGTGCCAGCAGTGACCCGGCCCAGGGGGGGACCTACACAGATACGCAGTATTTT
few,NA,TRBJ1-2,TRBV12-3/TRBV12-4,CASRQTGGGYTF,TGTGCCAGCAGGCAGACGGGGGGCGGCTACACCTTC
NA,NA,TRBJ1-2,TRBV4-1,CASSPHGANYGYTF,TGCGCCAGCAGCCCCCACGGGGCTAACTATGGCTACACCTTC
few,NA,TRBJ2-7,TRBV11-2,CASSRSRAGWYEQYF,TGTGCCAGCAGCCGCTCCCGGGCAGGGTGGTACGAGCAGTACTTC
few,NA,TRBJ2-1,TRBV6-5,CASSYKVRVPYNEQFF,TGTGCCAGCAGTTATAAAGTCAGGGTCCCCTACAATGAGCAGTTCTTC
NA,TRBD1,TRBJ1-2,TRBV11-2,CASSSGTGNYGYTF,TGTGCCAGCAGCTCGGGGACAGGGAACTATGGCTACACCTTC
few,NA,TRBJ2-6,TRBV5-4,CASSLGRGPQLGGASGANVLTF,TGTGCCAGCAGCCTAGGCCGAGGGCCGCAGCTTGGGGGGGCGTCTGGGGCCAACGTCCTGACTTTC
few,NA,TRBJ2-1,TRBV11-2,CASKEYNEQFF,TGTGCCAGCAAAGAATACAATGAGCAGTTCTTC
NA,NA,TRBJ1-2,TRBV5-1,CASSPVTYGYTF,TGCGCCAGCAGCCCCGTCACCTATGGCTACACCTTC
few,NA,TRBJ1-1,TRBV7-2,CASSLVFRVGDTEAFF,TGTGCCAGCAGCTTAGTTTTCAGGGTGGGGGACACTGAAGCTTTCTTT
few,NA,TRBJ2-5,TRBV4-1,CASSQAPSRETQYF,TGCGCCAGCAGCCAAGCCCCTTCTCGGGAGACCCAGTACTTC
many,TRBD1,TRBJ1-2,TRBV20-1,CSAERAGGGYGYTF,TGCAGTGCAGAGCGGGCAGGGGGCGGCTATGGCTACACCTTC
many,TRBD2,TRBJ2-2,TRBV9,CASMRGGANTGELFF,TGTGCCAGCATGCGGGGGGGCGCGAACACCGGGGAGCTGTTTTTT
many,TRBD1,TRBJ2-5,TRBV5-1,CASSSLGTGEETQYF,TGCGCCAGCAGCTCGCTGGGGACAGGGGAAGAGACCCAGTACTTC
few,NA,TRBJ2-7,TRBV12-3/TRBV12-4,CASSFTVSGSSEQYF,TGTGCCAGCAGTTTCACGGTGAGTGGCTCCTCCGAGCAGTACTTC
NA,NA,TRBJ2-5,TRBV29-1,CSVGAKETQYF,TGCAGCGTTGGAGCCAAAGAGACCCAGTACTTC
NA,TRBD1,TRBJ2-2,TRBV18,CASSPQGQGSTGELFF,TGTGCCAGCTCACCACAAGGACAGGGAAGCACCGGGGAGCTGTTTTTT
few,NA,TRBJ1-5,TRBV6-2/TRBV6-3,CASSYFGYRSNQPQHF,TGTGCCAGCAGTTACTTCGGGTACCGAAGCAATCAGCCCCAGCATTTT
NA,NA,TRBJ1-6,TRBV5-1,CASSPLEGRGSPLHF,TGCGCCAGCAGCCCCCTTGAGGGCCGGGGTTCACCCCTCCACTTT
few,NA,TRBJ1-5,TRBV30,CAWSVRGHQPQHF,TGTGCCTGGAGTGTACGGGGTCATCAGCCCCAGCATTTT
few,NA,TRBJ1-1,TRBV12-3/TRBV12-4,CASSARLGNTEAFF,TGTGCCAGCAGTGCCCGACTGGGGAACACTGAAGCTTTCTTT
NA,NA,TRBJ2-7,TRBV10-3,CAIRPDMPYEQYF,TGTGCCATCAGGCCCGACATGCCCTACGAGCAGTACTTC
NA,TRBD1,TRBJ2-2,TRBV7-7,CASSQRTGSNTGELFF,TGTGCTAGCAGCCAACGGACAGGGTCGAACACCGGGGAGCTGTTTTTT
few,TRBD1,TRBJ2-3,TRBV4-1,CASSQGGGQGTDTQYF,TGCGCCAGCAGCCAAGGGGGGGGACAGGGTACAGATACGCAGTATTTT
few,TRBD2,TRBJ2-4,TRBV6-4,CASNPTSGPTKNIQYF,TGTGCCAGCAACCCGACTAGCGGGCCGACCAAAAACATTCAGTACTTC
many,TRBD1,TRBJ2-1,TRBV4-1,CASSQLTRGGKGNEQFF,TGCGCCAGCAGCCAACTCACCCGAGGGGGCAAGGGCAATGAGCAGTTCTTC
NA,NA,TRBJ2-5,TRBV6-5,CASKGRNWETQYF,TGTGCCAGCAAAGGGAGGAATTGGGAGACCCAGTACTTC
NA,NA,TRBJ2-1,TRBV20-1,CSAIKSRYNEQFF,TGCAGTGCTATAAAAAGCAGATACAATGAGCAGTTCTTC
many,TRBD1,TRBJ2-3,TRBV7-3,CASSQPGQGTDTQYF,TGTGCCAGCAGCCAACCGGGACAGGGGACAGATACGCAGTATTTT
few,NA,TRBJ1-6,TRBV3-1,CASSADPDAGSSPLHF,TGTGCCAGCAGCGCCGACCCGGACGCGGGGAGTTCACCCCTCCACTTT
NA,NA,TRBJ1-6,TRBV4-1,CASSQVGGSYNSPLHF,TGCGCCAGCAGCCAAGTCGGAGGATCCTATAATTCACCCCTCCACTTT
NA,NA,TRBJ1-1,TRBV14,CASSPGRGTLNTEAFF,TGTGCCAGCAGCCCGGGGCGGGGAACACTGAACACTGAAGCTTTCTTT
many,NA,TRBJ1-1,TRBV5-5,CASSLYTEAFF,TGTGCCAGCAGCTTATATACTGAAGCTTTCTTT
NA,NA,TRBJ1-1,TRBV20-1,CSARAWQLNTEAFF,TGCAGTGCCCGGGCCTGGCAATTGAACACTGAAGCTTTCTTT
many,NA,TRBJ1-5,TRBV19,CASTMAGVRPQHF,TGTGCCAGTACCATGGCGGGGGTCCGGCCCCAGCATTTT
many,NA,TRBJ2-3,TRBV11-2,CASSLGLPDTQYF,TGTGCCAGCAGCTTGGGTTTGCCAGATACGCAGTATTTT
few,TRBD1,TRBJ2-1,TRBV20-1,CRLGDRDNEQFF,TGCAGACTTGGAGACAGGGACAATGAGCAGTTCTTC
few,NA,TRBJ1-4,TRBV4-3,CASSQDGGLQGTNEKLFF,TGCGCCAGCAGCCAAGATGGGGGTTTGCAGGGAACTAATGAAAAACTGTTTTTT
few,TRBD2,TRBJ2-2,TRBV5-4,CASSTGTSGKGGELFF,TGTGCCAGCAGCACCGGGACTAGCGGGAAGGGCGGGGAGCTGTTTTTT
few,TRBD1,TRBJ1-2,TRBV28,CASSSSTGAGGYTF,TGTGCCAGCAGTTCCTCGACAGGGGCAGGTGGCTACACCTTC
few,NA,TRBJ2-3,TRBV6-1,CASSDRTQYF,TGTGCCAGCAGTGACCGTACGCAGTATTTT